The subject of this entry is one T cell receptor (beta chain). Its antigen is currently not known. No base-level quality is on record; no much larger clone is a single base apart. This specimen comes from a study of CD8 T cells in Susac syndrome (dated by TCRdb to 2018 to 2020). As for the study more broadly: Among the sequenced Susac syndrome patients, five or six had clinically active disease and eight were in clinical remission. Susac syndrome patients were therapy-naive, on corticosteroids (some also receiving IVIg), or on IVIg alone at blood withdrawal. Whether CD8+ T cell activation and differentiation in Susac syndrome was antigen driven was tested using repertoire sequencing. Results and caveats for the whole study, not just this receptor: The TCR sequencing and HLA analysis was acknowledged to have included a relatively small number of individuals. No clonal expansion was detected in the CD4+ T cell repertoire of Susac syndrome patients.

RNA was extracted using the RNeasy kit, and about 0.5 to 1 ug of the RNA was reverse transcribed with random hexamers. The immunoSEQ multiplex PCR assay, covering 54 Vbeta and 13 Jbeta segments, was used to amplify TCR beta CDR3 regions. Bias from PCR amplification was corrected by using a synthetic template baseline for primer optimization and for computational correction. As for the authors' bioinformatics: Reads were assigned to V, D and J genes according to IMGT and analyzed in immunoSEQ Analyzer, with only productive sequences retained. Clonality was calculated as one minus the Shannon entropy normalized by log2 of the number of productive unique sequences. For each patient and control, public and private clones were evaluated among the 100 most prevalent clones. Clones were defined as Susac-specific if absent from the healthy and MS cohorts, from over a thousand published viral clones and from other ImmuneACCESS disease sequences. The raw public reads went through TCRdb reprocessing: fastp at Q25, MiXCR clone calling, in-frame beta chains kept. Each record represents a unique CDR3 protein, reported with the most common genes and DNA among its rows. Clone size and V and J calls follow TCRdb, not the original study. The sample table shows just over 150,000 distinct CDR3 sequences, and approximately 96% are seen once. The ten largest clones capture 0.15% to 0.2% of the sample.

Peripheral blood CD8+ and CD4+ T cells from healthy donors, Susac syndrome patients and multiple sclerosis patients were profiled by high-throughput TCR beta sequencing. The Susac syndrome patients fulfilled recently defined diagnostic criteria for definite or probable disease. Bulk CD8+ and CD4+ T cells were purified by magnetic negative isolation, whereas CD8+ TEMRA cells were enriched by FACS. Blood was collected in EDTA tubes and processed within 24 hours, with PBMCs isolated through density gradient centrifugation. PBMCs intended for TCR sequencing were frozen in liquid nitrogen and were later thawed in a 37 degrees C water bath. A purity of at least 90% was achieved for sorted or isolated CD4+, CD8+ and CD8+ TEMRA cells. From the cysteine through the phenylalanine, the CDR3 covers 14 amino acids. The CDR3 DNA has 42 bases and is translated from base 1. The junction shows trimming of 3 bases on V and 5 bases on J, plus 8 bases between the germline ends.

This receptor chain uses TRBV12-3 or TRBV12-4 and TRBJ1-6, with TRBD1 perhaps the D gene, on 5 matching bases. The sequence was collected from a human donor with Susac syndrome. Sequencing was done on a sample of CD4+ T cells from PBMCs. The CDR3 amino acid sequence is: CASSFGGNNSPLHF. The bases are TGTGCCAGCAGTTTCGGGGGGAATAATTCACCCCTCCACTTT.